The rows below give T cell receptor beta chains drawn from one sample of a study of CD8+ T cells in alopecia areata. This table comes from immunoSEQ multiplex PCR, and its TCRdb copy is limited to in-frame clones, with some not included. This table has around 34,000 clones, less than 70% appearing once. The specimen sequenced was NKG2D-high CD8+ T cells sorted from blood. Receptors were obtained from a human donor with alopecia areata. The CDR3 runs from the conserved cysteine through the conserved F or W. Each record gives: V gene, D gene, J gene, clone size, CDR3 DNA, CDR3 protein. D genes are given only for firm matches. A clone size is listed for some rows: how often the clone was seen (once, few, many), or a class if it is expanded.

TRBV19	-	TRBJ1-2	-	TGTGCCAGTAGTATTATAACAGGATATTATGGCTACACCTTC	CASSIITGYYGYTF
TRBV4-1	TRBD1	TRBJ2-5	few	TGCGCCAGCAGTCTCGGGACAGGGCAAGAGACCCAGTACTTC	CASSLGTGQETQYF
TRBV27	-	TRBJ2-3	-	TGTGCCAGCTCGACAGGAATAAGCACAGATACGCAGTATTTT	CASSTGISTDTQYF
TRBV7-8	TRBD2	TRBJ2-5	-	TGTGCCAGCAGCTTACTAAGCGGGGGGGTTCGGGAGACCCAGTACTTC	CASSLLSGGVRETQYF
TRBV2	-	TRBJ2-7	-	TGTGCCAGCCAGGACAGGCAGCGGGACGAGCAGTACTTC	CASQDRQRDEQYF
TRBV28	-	TRBJ2-7	-	TGTGCCAGCAGTCTACTAGGGACGACGCGGGAGCAGTACTTC	CASSLLGTTREQYF
TRBV28	-	TRBJ2-2	-	TGTGCCAGCAGTTTCGGGAGCGAGCTGTTTTTT	CASSFGSELFF
TRBV5-8	-	TRBJ1-1	-	TGTGCCAGCAGGGACATTAGACCTGAAGCTTTCTTT	CASRDIRPEAFF
TRBV7-9	TRBD1	TRBJ2-4	-	TGTGCCAGCAGCCATGGGACAGGGGCTGCCAAAAACATTCAGTACTTC	CASSHGTGAAKNIQYF
TRBV9	-	TRBJ2-2	-	TGTGCCAGCAGCGTCAGGGGCGCGAACACCGGGGAGCTGTTTTTT	CASSVRGANTGELFF
TRBV2	-	TRBJ1-1	-	TGTGCCATCCCCATTGGCCCCGACGGAGCTTTCTTT	CAIPIGPDGAFF
TRBV7-3	-	TRBJ2-1	few	TGTGCCAGCAGCTTAACTGAGGCGGGTAGGGAGCAGTTCTTC	CASSLTEAGREQFF
TRBV15	TRBD1	TRBJ2-3	few	TGTGCCACCAGCGGGGACAGAGTGGGCCCAGATACGCAGTATTTT	CATSGDRVGPDTQYF
TRBV18	TRBD1	TRBJ1-2	few	TGTGCCAGCTCACCAAAAGGACAGGCCCAAAACTATGGCTACACCTTC	CASSPKGQAQNYGYTF
TRBV7-8	TRBD2	TRBJ2-3	few	TGTGCCAGCAGACGTAGCGGGAGGGGAGCAGATACGCAGTATTTT	CASRRSGRGADTQYF
TRBV5-1	-	TRBJ2-1	few	TGCGCCAGCAGCTCTGAGGACCTGGGGTATGAGCAGTTCTTC	CASSSEDLGYEQFF
TRBV11-2	-	TRBJ1-1	-	TGTGCCAGCAGCTTAGCAACAGGGATAATCCCTGAAGCTTTCTTT	CASSLATGIIPEAFF
TRBV19	-	TRBJ2-3	-	TGTGCCAGTAGTATAGGGTCCAGAAGCACAGATACGCAGTATTTT	CASSIGSRSTDTQYF
TRBV7-9	-	TRBJ2-7	few	TGTGCCAGCAGCTTGTCCGTCGAGCAGTACTTC	CASSLSVEQYF
TRBV9	TRBD1	TRBJ2-7	-	TGTGCCAGCAGCGCTACCCTCGTGACAGGGGACGACGAGCAGTACTTC	CASSATLVTGDDEQYF
TRBV28	-	TRBJ2-3	few	TGTGCCAGCAGCCTGAGGGTGGCGGGGGATACGCAGTATTTT	CASSLRVAGDTQYF
TRBV11-3	TRBD2	TRBJ2-1	-	TGTGCCAGCAGCCCCGGGAGGACTAGCGGCTCGTACAATGAGCAGTTCTTC	CASSPGRTSGSYNEQFF
TRBV19	TRBD1	TRBJ1-5	-	TGTGCCAGTACCCCCGGACCACAGGGGGCGGGTCAGCCCCAGCATTTT	CASTPGPQGAGQPQHF
TRBV28	-	TRBJ1-1	few	TGTGCCAGCAGCTCAGCGGGAGCCACTGAAGCTTTCTTT	CASSSAGATEAFF
TRBV29-1	TRBD1	TRBJ2-6	few	TGCAGCGTTGAAGAAGACGGGACAGCTGGGGCCAACGTCCTGACTTTC	CSVEEDGTAGANVLTF
TRBV2	TRBD2	TRBJ2-3	-	TGTGCCAGCAGTTCAACCGGGACTAGCGGGAGTAATACGCAGTATTTT	CASSSTGTSGSNTQYF
TRBV4-1	-	TRBJ1-3	-	TGCGCCAGCAGCCAACAACCTGACAAGCCTGGAAACACCATATATTTT	CASSQQPDKPGNTIYF
TRBV7-2	TRBD2	TRBJ2-7	-	TGTGCCAGCAGCTTAGGTCAGCGGGGTAGCTCCTACGAGCAGTACTTC	CASSLGQRGSSYEQYF
TRBV6-6	-	TRBJ2-7	few	TGTGCCAGCACCCCCCGGTCGGGACGGAACTACGAGCAGTACTTC	CASTPRSGRNYEQYF
TRBV9	TRBD2	TRBJ2-2	-	TGTGCCAGCAGCGTAGGAGCGGGATCATCAAGCGGGGAGCTGTTTTTT	CASSVGAGSSSGELFF
TRBV4-2	-	TRBJ2-3	-	TGTGCCAGCAGCCAAAGGGATACGCAGTATTTT	CASSQRDTQYF
TRBV4-1	TRBD2	TRBJ2-7	few	TGCGCCAGCAGCCTCAACGACGGACTAGAAACCTACGAGCAGTACTTC	CASSLNDGLETYEQYF
TRBV5-6	-	TRBJ2-1	once	TGTGCCAGCAGCTTAGGGGGAATCGGGTTCTTC	CASSLGGIGFF
TRBV4-3	TRBD1	TRBJ2-7	-	TGCGCCAGCAGCCAAGGAGGGACAGGGGCCCGCTACGAGCAGTACTTC	CASSQGGTGARYEQYF
TRBV7-2	-	TRBJ2-3	medium-sized	TGTGCCAGCACCTCACCGACGGGAACAGATACGCAGTATTTT	CASTSPTGTDTQYF
TRBV29-1	-	TRBJ2-1	-	TGCAGCGTTGAAGGGAAGAGCTCCTACAATGAGCAGTTCTTC	CSVEGKSSYNEQFF
TRBV5-4	-	TRBJ2-7	-	TGTGCCAGCACCGGCGGCAGTTCCTACGAGCAGTACTTC	CASTGGSSYEQYF
TRBV5-6	-	TRBJ2-1	-	TGTGCCAGCAGCGGGGTTACGAGATACAATGAGCAGTTCTTC	CASSGVTRYNEQFF
TRBV7-6	-	TRBJ2-7	-	TGTGCCAGCAGCTTAGATCCAGCAACCTACGAGCAGTACTTC	CASSLDPATYEQYF
TRBV23-1	TRBD1	TRBJ2-7	few	TGCGCCAGCAGTCCCCAGGGGGACAGGGGTAACGAGCAGTACTTC	CASSPQGDRGNEQYF
TRBV29-1	-	TRBJ1-2	-	TGCAGCGTAACGGCGAGGGTCGACTATGGCTACACCTTC	CSVTARVDYGYTF
TRBV27	-	TRBJ2-2	once	TGTGCCAGCACCCATGGGTTTAACACCGGGGAGCTGTTTTTT	CASTHGFNTGELFF
TRBV5-6	-	TRBJ2-2	-	TGTGCCAGCAGCTTAACCGGGACACCGTTCTACGGGGAGCTGTTTTTT	CASSLTGTPFYGELFF
TRBV7-2	-	TRBJ2-7	few	TGTGCCAGCAGCACCCGGGGCGAACCCTCCTACGAGCAGTACTTC	CASSTRGEPSYEQYF
TRBV28	TRBD2	TRBJ2-1	medium-sized	TGTGCCAGCAGACCCCTAGCGGGAGGGTACAATGAGCAGTTCTTC	CASRPLAGGYNEQFF
TRBV27	-	TRBJ2-1	-	TGTGCCAGCAGTTTCATAGCGGACAATGAGCAGTTCTTC	CASSFIADNEQFF
TRBV12-5	TRBD1	TRBJ2-7	few	TGTGCTAGTGGCACCGGGACAGGGTTCGAGCAGTACTTC	CASGTGTGFEQYF
TRBV6-5	-	TRBJ2-2	-	TGTGCCAGCAGATCCACGCGCGGGGAGCTGTTTTTT	CASRSTRGELFF
TRBV27	-	TRBJ2-2	-	TGTGCCAGCAGTTGGTCGAACACCGGGGAGCTGTTTTTT	CASSWSNTGELFF
TRBV6-5	-	TRBJ2-1	-	TGTGCCAGCAGTTACGGTCTAAGCGGAGGTAATGAGCAGTTCTTC	CASSYGLSGGNEQFF